This T cell receptor beta chain came from a study of T cells in Graves' hyperthyroidism and ophthalmopathy. About the research overall: Specimen type is peripheral blood, collected at initial diagnosis prior to any treatment.

This clonotype came up a few times. Its antigen is unidentified. The V and J ends lost 4 bases and 0 bases respectively, with 10 bases between them. This CDR3 is 15 amino acids long. The germline V gene has CDR1 MDHEN and CDR2 SYDVKM. Amplification targeted TCR beta CDR3 regions from RNA transcripts. When the TCR CDR3 underwent first-round RT-PCR, the HTBI primer set was used. TCRdb re-analysed the multiplex PCR reads in MiXCR, keeping a single row per CDR3 protein. The sample includes hundreds of thousands of distinct CDR3 sequences, around 15% of them seen just once. Stable disease denoted Graves' hyperthyroidism without ophthalmopathy progression within 18 months. Diagnoses were made from clinical symptoms, serum measures (thyroxine and TRAb), thyroid ultrasound and orbital computed tomography. Study-wide findings and caveats: Onset of ophthalmopathy came a median 6.5 months after the model predicted it.

This sequence originates from a woman aged 18 to 35 with Graves' hyperthyroidism. The V and J genes are TRBV28 and TRBJ1-5; possible D gene TRBD1, 5 bases. Material: blood. CDR3 nucleotide sequence: TGTGCCAGCAGTTCGTCCCAGGGTAGCAATCAGCCCCAGCATTTT. The encoded protein is CASSSSQGSNQPQHF.